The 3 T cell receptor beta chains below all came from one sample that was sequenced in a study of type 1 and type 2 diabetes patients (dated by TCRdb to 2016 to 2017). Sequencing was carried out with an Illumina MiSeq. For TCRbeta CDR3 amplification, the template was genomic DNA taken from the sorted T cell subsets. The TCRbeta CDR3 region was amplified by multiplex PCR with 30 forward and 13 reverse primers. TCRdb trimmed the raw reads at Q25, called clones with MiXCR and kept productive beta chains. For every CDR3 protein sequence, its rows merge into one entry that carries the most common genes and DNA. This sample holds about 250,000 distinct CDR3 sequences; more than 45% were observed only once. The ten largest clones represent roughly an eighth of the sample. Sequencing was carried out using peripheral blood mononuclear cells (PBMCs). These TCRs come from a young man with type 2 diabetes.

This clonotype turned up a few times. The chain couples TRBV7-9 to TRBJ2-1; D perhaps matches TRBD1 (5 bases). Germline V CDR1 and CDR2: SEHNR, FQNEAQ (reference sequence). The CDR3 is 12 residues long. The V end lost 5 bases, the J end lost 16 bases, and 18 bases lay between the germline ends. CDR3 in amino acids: CASSPGAVWGFF. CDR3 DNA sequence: TGTGCCAGCAGCCCCGGTGCAGTTTGGGGCTTCTTC.

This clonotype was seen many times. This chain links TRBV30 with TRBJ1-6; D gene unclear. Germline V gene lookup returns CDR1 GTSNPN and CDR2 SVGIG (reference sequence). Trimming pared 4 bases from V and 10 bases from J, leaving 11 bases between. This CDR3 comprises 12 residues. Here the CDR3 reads CAWKVPRSPLHF. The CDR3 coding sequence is TGTGCCTGGAAGGTGCCCCGGTCACCCCTCCACTTT. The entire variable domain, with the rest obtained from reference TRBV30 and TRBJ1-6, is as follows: SQTIHQWPATLVQPVGSPLSLECTVEGTSNPNLYWYRQAAGRGLQLLFYSVGIGQISSEVPQNLSASRPQDRQFILSSKKLLLSDSGFYLCAWKVPRSPLHFGNGTRLTVT.

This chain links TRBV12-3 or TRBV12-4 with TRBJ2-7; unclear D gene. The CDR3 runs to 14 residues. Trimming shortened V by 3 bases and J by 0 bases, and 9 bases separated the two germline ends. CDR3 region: CASSFVGVSYEQYF. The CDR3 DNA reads TGTGCCAGCAGTTTTGTTGGCGTCTCCTACGAGCAGTACTTC.